The clone carrying this T cell receptor (beta chain) was counted once. Some clones are missing from TCRdb's copy, which holds only in-frame ones; the method was immunoSEQ multiplex PCR. This repertoire shows approximately 84,000 clones, about 68% found once; its top ten account for approximately 5.7%. This sample is part of a study of blood T cell repertoires in COVID-19. Study overall: The United States, Italy and Spain provided the acute and convalescent COVID-19 samples.

Sequenced: peripheral blood. This clonotype was sampled from a man in his forties or fifties with active or convalescent COVID-19.

The CDR3 DNA reads TGTGCCAGCAGCTTATCACAGTCTAATGAAAAACTGTTTTTT. Translated: CASSLSQSNEKLFF. The rearrangement uses TRBV7-9 and TRBJ1-4; D is unresolved. Germline-derived CDR1 and CDR2 are SEHNR and FQNEAQ (reference sequence). The V end lost 2 bases, the J end lost 3 bases, and 7 bases lay between the germline ends. The CDR3 spans 14 residues.